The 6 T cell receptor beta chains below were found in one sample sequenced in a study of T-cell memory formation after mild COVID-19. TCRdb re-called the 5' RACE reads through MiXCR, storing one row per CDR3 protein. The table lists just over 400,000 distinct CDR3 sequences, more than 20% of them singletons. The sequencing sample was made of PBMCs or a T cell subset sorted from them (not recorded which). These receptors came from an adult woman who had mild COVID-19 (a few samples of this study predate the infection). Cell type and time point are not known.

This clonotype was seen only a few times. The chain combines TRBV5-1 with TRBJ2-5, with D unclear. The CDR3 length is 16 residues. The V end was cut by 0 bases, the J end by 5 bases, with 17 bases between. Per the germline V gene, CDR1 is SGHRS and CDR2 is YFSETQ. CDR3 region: CASSLVSPPVGETQYF. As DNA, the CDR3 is TGCGCCAGCAGCTTGGTTAGCCCACCTGTGGGTGAGACCCAGTACTTC.

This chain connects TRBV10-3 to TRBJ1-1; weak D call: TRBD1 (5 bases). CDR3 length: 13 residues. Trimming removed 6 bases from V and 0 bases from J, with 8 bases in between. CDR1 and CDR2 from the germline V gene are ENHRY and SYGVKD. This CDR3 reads CAIRQTVNTEAFF. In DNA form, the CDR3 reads TGTGCCATCAGACAGACAGTGAACACTGAAGCTTTCTTT.

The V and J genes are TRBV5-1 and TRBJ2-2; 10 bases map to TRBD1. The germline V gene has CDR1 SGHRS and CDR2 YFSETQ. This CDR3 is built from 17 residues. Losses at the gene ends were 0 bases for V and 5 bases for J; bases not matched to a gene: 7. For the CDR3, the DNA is TGCGCCAGCAGCTTGGCACCCGGGACAGGGGTGACCGGGGAGCTGTTTTTT. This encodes CASSLAPGTGVTGELFF.

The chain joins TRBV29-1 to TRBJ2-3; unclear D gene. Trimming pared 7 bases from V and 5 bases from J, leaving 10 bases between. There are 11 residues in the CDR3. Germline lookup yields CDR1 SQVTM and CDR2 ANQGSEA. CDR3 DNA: TGCAGCGCTCAAGGGAAAGATACGCAGTATTTT. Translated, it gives CSAQGKDTQYF.

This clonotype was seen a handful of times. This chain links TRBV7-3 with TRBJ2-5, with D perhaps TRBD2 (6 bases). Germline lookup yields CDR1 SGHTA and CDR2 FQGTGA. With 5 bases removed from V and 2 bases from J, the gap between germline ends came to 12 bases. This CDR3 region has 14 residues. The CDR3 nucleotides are TGTGCCAGCAGCCCCGGCGGGACTCAAGAGACCCAGTACTTC. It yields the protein CASSPGGTQETQYF.

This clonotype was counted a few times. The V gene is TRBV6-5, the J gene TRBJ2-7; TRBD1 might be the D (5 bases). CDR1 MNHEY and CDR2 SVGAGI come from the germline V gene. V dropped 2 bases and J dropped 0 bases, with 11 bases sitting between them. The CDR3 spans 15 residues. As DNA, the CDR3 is TGTGCCAGCAGTTACGGGGCAGTACCCTCCTACGAGCAGTACTTC. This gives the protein CASSYGAVPSYEQYF.